The 7 T cell receptor beta chains below were found in one sample sequenced in a study of beta chain features in type 1 diabetes. Every isolated RNA sample was fully reverse transcribed, so sequencing captured expressed TCRB transcripts. Sequenced by immunoSEQ multiplex PCR; TCRdb stores in-frame clones only, minus some. The data hold roughly 230,000 clones, with over 9.5% observed a single time. Sequencing was done on a sample of naive CD4+ T cells from blood. These receptors were taken from a young woman in good health.

This CDR3 is CASSLDKAGVYYEQYF. CDR3 DNA: TGTGCCAGCAGCTTAGATAAAGCGGGAGTGTACTACGAGCAGTACTTC. This rearrangement joins TRBV11-2 to TRBJ2-7; 8 bases map to TRBD2. This CDR3 is built from 16 residues. Losses at the gene ends were 0 bases for V and 3 bases for J; bases not matched to a gene: 7. Germline assignment: CDR1 SGHAT and CDR2 FQNNGV.

The chain is built from TRBV18 and TRBJ2-7, with TRBD2 matching over 7 bases. Trimming removed 7 bases from V and 2 bases from J; junction bases left unmatched: 8. From germline, CDR1 is KGHSH and CDR2 LQKENI. There are 14 residues in the CDR3. This CDR3 is CASWGGSRAYEQYF. DNA of the CDR3: TGTGCCAGCTGGGGCGGGAGCAGAGCCTACGAGCAGTACTTC.

This clone was detected a few times. J is TRBJ2-1 and V is TRBV15, with D maybe TRBD2 (5 bases). The CDR3 covers 16 residues. V was clipped by 1 base and J by 2 bases, with 12 bases between them. CDR1 and CDR2 from the germline V gene are LNHNV and YYDKDF (reference sequence). The CDR3 is CATSRGWLATYNEQFF. The CDR3 nucleotides read TGTGCCACCAGCAGAGGGTGGCTAGCCACCTACAATGAGCAGTTCTTC.

The CDR3 region is CSVQRLRNTEAFF. The CDR3 DNA reads TGCAGCGTTCAACGTCTACGGAACACTGAAGCTTTCTTT. This chain links TRBV29-1 with TRBJ1-1, with D unclear. Between the trimmed V and J ends, which lost 5 bases and 1 base, there was a span of 11 bases. CDR3 length equals 13 residues. Germline CDR1 is SQVTM and CDR2 is ANQGSEA.

The table lists this clone with a few counts. The rearrangement joins TRBV30 to TRBJ1-4; D perhaps matches TRBD1 (6 bases). The germline gives CDR1 GTSNPN, CDR2 SVGIG (reference sequence). CDR3 length equals 17 residues. V lost 5 bases, J lost 6 bases, and 25 bases lay in between. CDR3 in DNA: TGTGCCTGGGATCCGGGACAAACTTTCCCAAAGTATGAAAAACTGTTTTTT. The encoded protein is CAWDPGQTFPKYEKLFF.

The V and J genes are TRBV6-5 and TRBJ2-1, with 10 nucleotides matching TRBD2. Trimming took 6 bases from V and 4 from J; bases not matched to a gene: 3. The CDR3 runs 14 residues. Germline loops: CDR1 MNHEY, CDR2 SVGAGI. The CDR3 bases are TGTGCCAGCAGAACAGCGGGGGGGTACAATGAGCAGTTCTTC. Its protein is CASRTAGGYNEQFF.

The chain carries TRBV5-4 and TRBJ2-2; possibly TRBD2 for D (5 bases). Trimming took off 3 bases at V and 6 bases at J, with 9 bases between the two ends. The V gene's germline CDR1 is SGHNT and CDR2 YYREEE (reference sequence). The CDR3 contains 13 residues. The CDR3 region has the DNA TGTGCCAGCAGCTCTGAGGGCCCCGGGGAGCTGTTTTTT. Translated: CASSSEGPGELFF. Looking up the rest from reference TRBV5-4 and TRBJ2-2 gives the full variable domain: ETGVTQSPTHLIKTRGQQVTLRCSSQSGHNTVSWYQQALGQGPQFIFQYYREEENGRGNFPPRFSGLQFPNYSSELNVNALELDDSALYLCASSSEGPGELFFGEGSRLTVL.